This T cell receptor beta chain originates from a study of CD8+ T cells in alopecia areata. PBMCs provided sorted CD4+ and CD8+ T cells. The CDR3 runs 17 residues. V dropped 5 bases and J dropped 0 bases, with 14 bases sitting between them. Germline CDR1 is MDHEN and CDR2 is SYDVKM. As the sequencing template, cDNA was produced by extracting RNA and reverse transcribing it. Produced via immunoSEQ multiplex PCR; TCRdb's table is partial and in-frame only. The repertoire consists of 120,000 to 150,000 clones, with approximately 65% occurring once and the leading ten covering about 38%. On this clone itself: Its antigen is unidentified.

Whole-study results and caveats: Researchers report lesional scalp, most notably alopecia totalis/universalis, outstripped normal scalp in clonality. Among patients, TCR sharing was less clear than in mice, a difference possibly due in part to HLA diversity in the patient population.

The sequencing input was CD8+ T cells sorted from blood. This TCR came from a human donor in good health. This sequence joins TRBV28 and TRBJ2-6; D might be TRBD2 (5 bases). The CDR3 bases are TGTGCCAGCAGTAGAGGGTACGTTCCCTCTGGGGCCAACGTCCTGACTTTC. Its translation: CASSRGYVPSGANVLTF.